These 17 T cell receptor beta chains were sequenced from one sample in a study of early T cells in non-severe SARS-CoV-2 infection. TCRdb used MiXCR to reprocess the 5' RACE reads, holding one entry per CDR3 protein. This repertoire shows tens of thousands of distinct CDR3 sequences, more than 9% found once; its top ten account for approximately 7%. The sequenced material came from whole blood. These receptors were taken from an adult who was a healthcare worker with PCR-confirmed SARS-CoV-2 infection or an uninfected control (not recorded which).

There are a few counts of this clonotype. V and J are TRBV12-3 or TRBV12-4 and TRBJ2-5; TRBD2 matches 8 bases. The CDR3 sequence is 15 residues long. J was trimmed by 4 bases and V by 6 bases; bases with no gene match: 10. The CDR3: CASSLRAGGVETQYF. For the CDR3, the DNA is TGTGCCAGCAGCCTCAGGGCGGGGGGCGTAGAGACCCAGTACTTC.

As concerns this clonotype: A much larger clone sits a single nucleotide away, making a read error possible. The chain employs TRBV6-6 and TRBJ2-2, with 7 bases lining up with TRBD2. This CDR3 spans 20 amino acids. After removal of 2 bases from V and 0 bases from J, the junction contained 15 bases not matched to a gene. Germline V gives CDR1 MNHNY, CDR2 SVGAGI (reference sequence). CDR3 bases: TGTGCCAGCAGTTACCGACCGGGACTAACCGTTCCTGCGAACACCGGGGAGCTGTTTTTT. Translating gives CASSYRPGLTVPANTGELFF.

The chain has TRBV11-1 and TRBJ2-7; the match to TRBD2 covers 7 bases. V lost 8 bases, J lost 3 bases, and 4 bases stayed unmatched. The germline V gene has CDR1 SGHAT and CDR2 FQDESV (reference sequence). CDR3 length equals 12 residues. The CDR3 sequence: CASGSGFYEQYF. CDR3 in DNA: TGTGCCAGCGGTAGCGGGTTCTACGAGCAGTACTTC.

This clonotype has a single count. This could be a read error, since a much larger clone is one nucleotide away. The rearrangement links TRBV9 to TRBJ2-1, with 7 bases matching TRBD2. CDR1 and CDR2 (germline): SGDLS, YYNGEE. This CDR3 contains 16 residues. The CDR3 reads CAGSVAGLVILDEQFF. The CDR3 nucleotides read TGTGCCGGCAGCGTAGCCGGACTAGTAATTTTAGATGAGCAGTTCTTC.

This clonotype showed up many times. The rearrangement links TRBV18 to TRBJ2-2, with D unclear. From germline, CDR1 is KGHSH and CDR2 LQKENI. The V and J ends lost 2 bases and 6 bases respectively, with 7 bases between them. This CDR3 is built from 13 residues. CDR3 sequence: CASSPIRPGELFF. In DNA, the CDR3 is TGTGCCAGCTCACCAATCCGTCCCGGGGAGCTGTTTTTT.

The DNA for the CDR3 is TGTGCCAGCAGCTTAACCCCCACAGATACGCAGTATTTT. Protein sequence: CASSLTPTDTQYF. V and J are TRBV7-9 and TRBJ2-3; no firm D call. The CDR3 contains 13 residues. CDR1 and CDR2 (germline): SEHNR, FQNEAQ (reference sequence). Trimming removed 2 bases from V and 2 bases from J, with 5 bases in between.

The chain employs TRBV7-2 and TRBJ1-2, with 7 bases matching TRBD1. The CDR3 consists of 16 residues. Germline V gene data show CDR1 as SGHTA and CDR2 as FQGNSA. The trim removed 5 bases at V and 6 bases at J, leaving 15 bases unmatched. CDR3 coding DNA: TGTGCCAGCAGCCGAATCGACAGGGAACGGTTGGATGGCTACACCTTC. Protein: CASSRIDRERLDGYTF.

This clonotype was counted between two and nine times. The chain combines TRBV5-4 with TRBJ2-1; D unclear. Trimming cost V 2 bases and J 9 bases, with 9 bases left between them. The CDR3 is 12 amino acids. Germline V gives CDR1 SGHNT, CDR2 YYREEE (reference sequence). The CDR3, as DNA: TGTGCCAGCAGCTTCGATGGCGGTGAGCAGTTCTTC. Its translation is CASSFDGGEQFF.

The chain employs TRBV9 and TRBJ2-2; D call uncertain. CDR3 size: 12 residues. In germline, CDR1 is SGDLS, CDR2 YYNGEE. V was cut by 4 bases and J by 4 bases, with 5 bases left in between. CDR3 sequence: CASSRSTGELFF. CDR3 in DNA: TGTGCCAGCAGCCGGTCCACCGGGGAGCTGTTTTTT.

This clonotype showed up just a few times. The chain joins TRBV20-1 to TRBJ1-1, with D perhaps matching TRBD1 (5 bases). V was clipped by 8 bases and J by 1 base, with 11 bases between them. The CDR3 sequence is 12 residues long. Germline loops: CDR1 DFQATT, CDR2 SNEGSKA (reference sequence). The CDR3 DNA sequence: TGCAGTCTCCCGGGGGAGAACACTGAAGCTTTCTTT. It specifies CSLPGENTEAFF.

This clonotype is judged medium-sized. The V gene is TRBV27, the J gene TRBJ2-7, with 9 nucleotides matching TRBD1. The CDR3 totals 15 residues. Per germline, CDR1 MNHEY and CDR2 SMNVEV (reference sequence). V lost 3 bases and J lost 2; bases outside the gene matches: 5. The DNA of the CDR3 is TGTGCCAGCAGTTTGGGACAGGGAATCACCTACGAGCAGTACTTC. Translated, it gives CASSLGQGITYEQYF.

This clonotype was seen a few times. V is TRBV5-1 and J is TRBJ2-5; the D is unclear. Germline CDR1 SGHRS, CDR2 YFSETQ. The V end was cut by 6 bases, the J end by 4 bases, with 7 bases between. This CDR3 is built from 11 residues. The chain's CDR3 is CASKRRETQYF. The CDR3 DNA follows: TGCGCCAGCAAAAGGAGAGAGACCCAGTACTTC.

This clonotype has more than one count but fewer than ten. The chain has TRBV16 and TRBJ1-5; D is unresolved. There are 14 residues in the CDR3. Germline V CDR1 and CDR2: KGHSY, FQNENV. V was trimmed by 0 bases and J by 1 base, leaving 4 bases between them. CDR3 amino acids: CASSQSQSNQPQHF. The CDR3 DNA sequence: TGTGCCAGCAGCCAATCACAAAGCAATCAGCCCCAGCATTTT. Full variable domain (missing parts from reference TRBV16 and TRBJ1-5): GEEVAQTPKHLVRGEGQKAKLYCAPIKGHSYVFWYQQVLKNEFKFLISFQNENVFDETGMPKERFSAKCLPNSPCSLEIQATKLEDSAVYFCASSQSQSNQPQHFGDGTRLSIL.

V and J are TRBV7-6 and TRBJ2-5, with D unresolved. V lost 1 base to trimming and J lost 5 bases, with 17 bases between them. This CDR3 region has 16 residues. Germline lookup yields CDR1 SGHVS and CDR2 FNYEAQ. In nucleotides, the CDR3 is TGTGCCAGCAGCTTAGTCTTGTTGATGAAGAAGGAGACCCAGTACTTC. Translating gives CASSLVLLMKKETQYF.

This clonotype was counted a few times. The rearrangement links TRBV21-1 to TRBJ1-5; the table's D call, TRBD1, was not checked against the DNA. TRBV21-1 is tagged as a pseudogene. The CDR3 runs 20 residues. The CDR3 DNA follows: TGTGCCAGCACCAACTTCTTCAGACAGGGAGTTTGGTACAGCAATCAGCCCCAGCATTTT. Protein: CASTNFFRQGVWYSNQPQHF.

This clonotype turned up a few times. The rearrangement links TRBV29-1 to TRBJ2-1; a possible D gene is TRBD2 (5 bases). The germline V and J ends were trimmed by 2 bases and 6 bases, with 11 bases remaining between them. CDR3 size: 13 residues. In germline, CDR1 is SQVTM, CDR2 ANQGSEA. The CDR3: CSVESVRGNEQFF. CDR3 bases: TGCAGCGTTGAATCCGTCCGGGGCAATGAGCAGTTCTTC.

This clonotype was seen repeatedly, ten times or more. The V and J genes are TRBV19 and TRBJ2-2, with a weak D call TRBD2 (6 bases). The CDR3 has 15 amino acids. CDR1 LNHDA and CDR2 SQIVND come from the germline V gene (reference sequence). V gave up 1 base and J gave up 6 bases, with 12 bases separating them. The chain's CDR3 is CASSIVRGGSGELFF. The CDR3 nucleotides read TGTGCCAGTAGTATAGTACGGGGAGGATCCGGGGAGCTGTTTTTT.